The 14 T cell receptor beta chains listed next were all sequenced from one sample in a study of tumor-infiltrating lymphocytes in oesophageal squamous cell carcinoma. TCRdb passed the PCR reads through MiXCR, listing each CDR3 protein once. Among 3,500 or so distinct CDR3 sequences, 15% to 20% were seen once, and the ten largest hold 20% to 30%. Specimen: esophageal tumor tissue. The receptors derive from a male donor with esophageal squamous cell carcinoma.

This clonotype was observed many times. V gene TRBV5-6 combines with J gene TRBJ2-5; no clear D gene. The better agreement between TRBJ2-7 and the DNA end casts doubt on the J call. This CDR3 is 12 amino acids long. Germline V gene sequence: CDR1 SGHDT, CDR2 YYEEEE. CDR3 bases: TGTGCCAGCAGCTTGGACGAGTACGAGCAGTACTTC. This gives the protein CASSLDEYEQYF.

This clonotype is categorized as medium-sized (0.01 to 0.1%). CDR3 sequence: CASSLDGRYGYTF. The CDR3 nucleotides are TGTGCCAGCAGCCTGGACGGCCGCTATGGCTACACCTTC. The J gene is TRBJ1-2, the V gene TRBV12-3 or TRBV12-4; D unresolved. This CDR3 is built from 13 residues. The germline V and J ends were trimmed by 6 bases and 4 bases, with 12 bases remaining between them.

This clonotype is labeled medium-sized. V gene TRBV6-1 combines with J gene TRBJ2-6; D is uncertain. CDR3 length equals 16 residues. Trimming stripped 0 bases from V and 1 base from J, with 7 bases between. CDR1 is MNHNS, CDR2 SASEGT, per germline. The CDR3 spells CASSEALTSGANVLTF. The CDR3 DNA reads as TGTGCCAGCAGTGAAGCGCTGACTTCTGGGGCCAACGTCCTGACTTTC.

In its sample, this clonotype ranks as medium-sized. This chain connects TRBV10-2 to TRBJ2-7; the D gene is possibly TRBD2 (5 bases). CDR1 is WSHSY and CDR2 is SAAADI in the germline V gene. The CDR3 is 13 residues long. Trimming took 4 bases from V and 2 from J, leaving 9 bases between them. For the CDR3, the DNA is TGCGCCAGCAGTGGGCCGGGAACCTACGAGCAGTACTTC. Translated, it gives CASSGPGTYEQYF.

This clonotype was counted ten times or more. A much bigger clone sits one base away, suggesting this may be a read error. The chain recombines TRBV7-8 with TRBJ2-1; the D is unclear. The CDR3 extends over 18 amino acids. The germline V and J ends were trimmed by 5 bases and 10 bases, with 30 bases remaining between them. CDR1 is SGHVS, CDR2 FQNEAQ, per germline. Here the CDR3 reads CASSPKGYPLHESYEQFF. The CDR3 DNA follows: TGTGCCAGCAGCCCGAAGGGATACCCCCTACACGAATCCTACGAGCAGTTCTTC.

In its sample, this clonotype was seen a few times. No conserved phenylalanine or tryptophan is present at the end of the CDR3, so a read error is the likely explanation. The rearrangement links TRBV27 to TRBJ2-5, with 7 positions matching TRBD1. Gene TRBJ2-1 matches the end of the DNA better, so the J call may be wrong. Germline CDR1 and CDR2: MNHEY and SMNVEV (reference sequence). The CDR3 contains 14 residues. Here the CDR3 DNA reads TGTGCCAGCAGTCCCTGGACAGGTACCTACGAGCAGTTCTCC. Residues: CASSPWTGTYEQFS.

The V call is TRBV5-6, the J call TRBJ1-6; 10 bases are shared with TRBD1. After removal of 2 bases from V and 9 bases from J, the junction contained 8 bases not matched to a gene. Per germline, CDR1 SGHDT and CDR2 YYEEEE. CDR3 size: 16 residues. CDR3 DNA sequence: TGTGCCAGCAGCTTATCGAAGGGACAGGGGTCTTCACCCCTCCACTTT. The encoded protein is CASSLSKGQGSSPLHF.

By sample fraction, this clonotype is medium-sized. The CDR3 sequence: CASSAHLQANEKLFF. The CDR3 DNA reads TGTGCCAGCAGCGCCCATCTACAGGCTAATGAAAAACTGTTTTTT. This rearrangement joins TRBV7-9 to TRBJ1-4; D may be TRBD1 (5 bases). V lost 5 bases and J lost 3, with 13 bases in between. The CDR3 is 15 amino acids. CDR1 and CDR2 from the germline V gene are SEHNR and FQNEAQ (reference sequence). The full variable domain, its missing parts supplied by reference TRBV7-9 and TRBJ1-4, is DTGVSQNPRHKITKRGQNVTFRCDPISEHNRLYWYRQTLGQGPEFLTYFQNEAQLEKSRLLSDRFSAERPKGSFSTLEIQRTEQGDSAMYLCASSAHLQANEKLFFGSGTQLSVL.

At least ten counts were recorded for this clonotype. The CDR3 DNA follows: TGTGCCAGCACGCAGGGTTTTTACAATGAGCAGTTCTTC. Translated, it gives CASTQGFYNEQFF. The chain employs TRBV18 and TRBJ2-1, with D possibly matching TRBD1 (5 bases). The CDR3 runs to 13 residues. Germline CDR1 and CDR2: KGHSH and LQKENI. V dropped 8 bases and J dropped 4 bases, with 12 bases sitting between them.

This clonotype turned up a few times. The chain is built from TRBV20-1 and TRBJ2-5, with D perhaps matching TRBD1 (6 bases). The J call may be incorrect, as the DNA end agrees better with TRBJ2-7. CDR3 size: 14 residues. The germline V gene has CDR1 DFQATT and CDR2 SNEGSKA (reference sequence). CDR3 protein: CSASPSGHQYEQYF. The CDR3 coding sequence is TGCAGTGCTAGTCCCTCGGGACACCAATACGAGCAGTACTTC.

This clonotype came up a few times. The chain recombines TRBV4-3 with TRBJ1-4; D is perhaps TRBD1 (5 bases). V was cut by 1 base and J by 0 bases, with 9 bases left in between. Germline V gene sequence: CDR1 LGHNA, CDR2 YSLEER. This CDR3 region has 16 residues. The CDR3 sequence: CASSQGQGATNEKLFF. The CDR3 DNA sequence: TGCGCCAGCAGCCAAGGGCAGGGTGCAACTAATGAAAAACTGTTTTTT.

This chain joins TRBV27 and TRBJ2-5, with D maybe TRBD1 (6 bases). Germline CDR1 reads MNHEY; CDR2 reads SMNVEV (reference sequence). The CDR3 extends over 15 amino acids. Trimming removed 6 bases at V and 13 bases at J, with 27 bases between. In nucleotides, the CDR3 is TGTGCCAGCAGACCCAGGACAGACAACACCGGGGAGCTGTACTTC. It specifies CASRPRTDNTGELYF.

As concerns this clonotype: The junction and the germline gene differ at one end; a read error may be behind it. The CDR3 sequence is CASSFVAGNSEAFF. The CDR3 region has the DNA TGTGCCAGCAGTTTTGTGGCAGGGAACAGTGAAGCTTTCTTT. The chain joins TRBV12-3 or TRBV12-4 to TRBJ1-1, with a tentative D call TRBD1 (5 bases). The CDR3 has 14 residues.

As to this clonotype: The missing conserved phenylalanine or tryptophan at the end of this CDR3 makes a read error likely. The DNA is omitted, as the CDR3 cannot be located on it reliably, and the CDR3 follows TCRdb's listing. The J gene is TRBJ2-5, the V gene TRBV6-1. CDR1 is MNHNS, CDR2 SASEGT, per germline. The CDR3 totals 16 residues, both ends included. CDR3 in amino acids: CASSHRTVNYGYTFGS.